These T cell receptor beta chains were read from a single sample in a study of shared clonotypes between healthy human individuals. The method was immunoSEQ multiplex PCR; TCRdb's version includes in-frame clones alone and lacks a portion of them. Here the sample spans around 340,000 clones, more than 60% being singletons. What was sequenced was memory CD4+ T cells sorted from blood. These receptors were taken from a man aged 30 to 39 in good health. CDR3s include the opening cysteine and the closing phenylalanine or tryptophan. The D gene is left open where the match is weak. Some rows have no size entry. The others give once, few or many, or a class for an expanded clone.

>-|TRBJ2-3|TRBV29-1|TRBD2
CSVLRQREGGDTQYF
TGCAGCGTTCTTCGTCAGCGGGAGGGTGGAGATACGCAGTATTTT
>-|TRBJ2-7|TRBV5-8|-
CASSLGLYEQYF
TGTGCCAGCAGCTTGGGTCTCTACGAGCAGTACTTC
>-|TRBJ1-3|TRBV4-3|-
CASSQDAWNTIYF
TGCGCCAGCAGCCAAGACGCTTGGAACACCATATATTTT
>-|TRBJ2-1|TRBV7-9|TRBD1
CASSLTRDRTGNEQFF
TGTGCCAGCAGCCTAACCCGGGACAGGACTGGGAATGAGCAGTTCTTC
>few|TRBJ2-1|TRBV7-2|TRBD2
CASSLASSGPLFF
TGTGCCAGCAGCTTAGCCTCTAGCGGGCCTTTGTTCTTC
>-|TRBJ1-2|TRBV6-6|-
CASRSGGDYGYTF
TGTGCCAGCAGGTCGGGGGGGGACTATGGCTACACCTTC
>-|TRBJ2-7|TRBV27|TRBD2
CASSQSPGLAYEQYF
TGTGCCAGCAGTCAATCCCCGGGACTAGCCTACGAGCAGTACTTC
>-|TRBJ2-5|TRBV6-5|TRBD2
CASSYSKLAGVETQYF
TGTGCCAGCAGTTACTCGAAGCTAGCGGGAGTAGAGACCCAGTACTTC
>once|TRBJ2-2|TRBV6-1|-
CASTPIGGELFF
TGTGCCAGCACCCCGATCGGAGGGGAGCTGTTTTTT
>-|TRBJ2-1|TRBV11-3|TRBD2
CASSLYHGTRDSSEQFF
TGTGCCAGCAGCCTGTACCACGGGACTAGAGACTCAAGTGAGCAGTTCTTC
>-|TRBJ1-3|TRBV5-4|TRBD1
CASSGGTVGNTIYF
TGTGCCAGCAGCGGAGGGACAGTTGGAAACACCATATATTTT
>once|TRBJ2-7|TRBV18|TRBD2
CASSPPGKREPYEQYF
TGTGCCAGCTCACCCCCTGGAAAGCGGGAACCCTACGAGCAGTACTTC
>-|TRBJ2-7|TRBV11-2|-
CASSHTTYEQYF
TGTGCCAGCAGCCATACAACCTACGAGCAGTACTTC
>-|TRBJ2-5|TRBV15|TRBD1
CATSRDLRDRVGGTQYF
TGTGCCACCAGCAGAGACCTTCGGGACAGGGTCGGTGGGACCCAGTACTTC
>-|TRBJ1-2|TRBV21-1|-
CASSRMRANYGYTF
TGTGCCAGCTCCCGTATGAGGGCTAACTATGGCTACACCTTC
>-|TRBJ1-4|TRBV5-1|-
CASSLEGIGTNEKLFF
TGCGCCAGCAGCTTGGAAGGGATCGGCACTAATGAAAAACTGTTTTTT
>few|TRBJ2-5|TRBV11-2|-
CASSSSAVVETQYF
TGTGCCAGCAGCTCCTCTGCGGTGGTAGAGACCCAGTACTTC
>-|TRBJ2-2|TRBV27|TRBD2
CASRTPLAGVAGELFF
TGTGCCAGCAGAACACCCCTAGCGGGAGTGGCCGGGGAGCTGTTTTTT
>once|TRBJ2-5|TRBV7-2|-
CASSPGLETQYF
TGTGCCAGCAGCCCGGGGTTGGAGACCCAGTACTTC
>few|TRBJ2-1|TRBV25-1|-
CASSEPGGKSYNEQFF
TGTGCCAGCAGTGAGCCTGGGGGAAAGTCCTACAATGAGCAGTTCTTC
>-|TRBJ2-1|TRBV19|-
CASSINIPDEQFF
TGTGCCAGTAGCATCAACATCCCCGATGAGCAGTTCTTC
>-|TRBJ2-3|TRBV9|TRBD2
CASSAPRLAETSTDTQYF
TGTGCCAGCAGCGCCCCCAGACTAGCGGAGACTAGCACAGATACGCAGTATTTT
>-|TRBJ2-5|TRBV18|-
CASSSKRDSQETQYF
TGTGCCAGCTCATCAAAAAGGGACTCTCAAGAGACCCAGTACTTC
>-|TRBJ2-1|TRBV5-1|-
CASRRGLVYNEQFF
TGCGCCAGCAGGCGGGGGCTAGTCTACAATGAGCAGTTCTTC
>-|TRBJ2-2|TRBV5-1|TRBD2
CASWTSGSGFGELFF
TGCGCCAGCTGGACTAGCGGGAGTGGTTTCGGGGAGCTGTTTTTT
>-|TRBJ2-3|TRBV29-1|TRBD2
CSVERSGRAGGTDTQYF
TGCAGCGTTGAGAGGAGCGGGAGAGCCGGGGGCACAGATACGCAGTATTTT
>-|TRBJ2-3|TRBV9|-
CASSISTGGSAQYF
TGTGCCAGCAGCATCTCGACCGGGGGTTCGGCGCAGTATTTT
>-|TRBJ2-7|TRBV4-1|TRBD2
CASRPGLAGTYEQYF
TGCGCCAGCAGGCCGGGACTAGCGGGGACCTACGAGCAGTACTTC
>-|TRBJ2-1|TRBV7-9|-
CASSPGAYIGNEQFF
TGTGCCAGCAGCCCGGGGGCATACATTGGGAATGAGCAGTTCTTC
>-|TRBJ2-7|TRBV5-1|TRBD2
CASSLQRGPGEQYF
TGCGCCAGCAGCTTGCAGCGGGGGCCGGGCGAGCAGTACTTC
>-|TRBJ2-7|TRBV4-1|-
CASSQGGGLGSYEQYF
TGCGCCAGCAGCCAAGGAGGCGGTCTAGGATCCTACGAGCAGTACTTC
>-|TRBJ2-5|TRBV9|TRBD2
CASSPRASGRMETQYF
TGTGCCAGCAGCCCGCGGGCCAGCGGGAGGATGGAGACCCAGTACTTC
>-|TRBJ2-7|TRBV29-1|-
CSVVLARRGNHQSYEQYF
TGCAGCGTTGTCCTGGCCCGCCGTGGGAATCACCAGTCCTACGAGCAGTACTTC
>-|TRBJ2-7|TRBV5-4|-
CASSLGGGLPLYEQYF
TGTGCCAGCAGCTTGGGGGGTGGACTACCACTCTACGAGCAGTACTTC
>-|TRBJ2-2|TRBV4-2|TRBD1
CASSHGDRGDTGELFF
TGTGCCAGCAGCCACGGGGACAGGGGTGACACCGGGGAGCTGTTTTTT
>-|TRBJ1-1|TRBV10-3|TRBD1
CATRSGTGQNTEAFF
TGTGCCACCAGGAGCGGGACAGGGCAGAACACTGAAGCTTTCTTT
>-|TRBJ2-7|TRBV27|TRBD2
CASSSWTSGRIVSYEQYF
TGTGCCAGCAGTTCTTGGACTAGCGGGAGGATCGTCTCCTACGAGCAGTACTTC